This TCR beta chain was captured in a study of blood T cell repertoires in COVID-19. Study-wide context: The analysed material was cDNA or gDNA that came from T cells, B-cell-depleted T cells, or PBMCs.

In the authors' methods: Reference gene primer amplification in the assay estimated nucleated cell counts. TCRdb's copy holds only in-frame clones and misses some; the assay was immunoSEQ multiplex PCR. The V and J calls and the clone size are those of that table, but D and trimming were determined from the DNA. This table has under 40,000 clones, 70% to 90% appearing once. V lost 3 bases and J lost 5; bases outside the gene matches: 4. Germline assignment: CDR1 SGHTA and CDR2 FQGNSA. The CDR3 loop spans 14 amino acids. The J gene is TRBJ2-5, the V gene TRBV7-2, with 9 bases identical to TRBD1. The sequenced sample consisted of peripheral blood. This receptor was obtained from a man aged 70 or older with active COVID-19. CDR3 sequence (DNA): TGTGCCAGCAGCTTTACAGGGGGCGGTGAGACCCAGTACTTC. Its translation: CASSFTGGGETQYF.